This entry lists 25 T cell receptor beta chains sequenced from one sample in a study of cytomegalovirus exposure and HLA in healthy donors. PCR used 60 Vbeta primers and 13 Jbeta primers. The repertoire was sequenced with immunoSEQ multiplex PCR; TCRdb's copy has only in-frame clones and lacks some. The data contain some 120,000 clones, roughly 87% of them seen just once; the ten biggest clones take up more than 1.4%. The sequenced sample consisted of PBMCs. These receptors originate from a woman between 18 and 30 years old in good health and CMV-seronegative.

V gene TRBV27 combines with J gene TRBJ2-1; TRBD1 is a possible D gene (5 bases). The CDR3 covers 14 residues. Germline V gene data show CDR1 as MNHEY and CDR2 as SMNVEV (reference sequence). This CDR3 reads CVHSGRITVHEQFF. DNA of the CDR3: TGTGTTCATTCAGGGCGAATAACCGTACATGAGCAGTTCTTC.

This sequence joins TRBV7-8 and TRBJ2-7, with D uncertain. CDR1 is SGHVS, CDR2 FQNEAQ, per germline. The CDR3 is 15 amino acids. The germline V and J ends were trimmed by 1 base and 2 bases, with 12 bases remaining between them. The CDR3 DNA is TGTGCCAGCAGCTTAGTCGGCAGGTTCACCTACGAGCAGTACTTC. Translated, it gives CASSLVGRFTYEQYF.

Details on this clone: Different DNA sequences within this sample yield the same CDR3. V and J are TRBV19 and TRBJ2-1; D gene unclear. The CDR3 is 11 residues long. The V and J ends lost 3 bases and 7 bases respectively, with 4 bases between them. Looked up from germline, CDR1 is LNHDA and CDR2 is SQIVND (reference sequence). The CDR3 sequence is CASSISNEQFF. The CDR3 coding sequence is TGTGCCAGTAGTATTTCGAATGAGCAGTTCTTC.

The V and J genes are TRBV18 and TRBJ2-2; no reliable D call. Trimming stripped 2 bases from V and 8 bases from J, with 12 bases between. The CDR3 consists of 14 residues. Germline loops: CDR1 KGHSH, CDR2 LQKENI. The CDR3 protein is CASSPVTSGGELFF. The CDR3 nucleotides are TGTGCCAGCTCACCAGTCACTTCCGGGGGGGAGCTGTTTTTT.

CDR3 sequence: CASSQDSRMNTEAFF. The CDR3 nucleotides are TGTGCCAGCAGCCAAGATTCGAGGATGAACACTGAAGCTTTCTTT. The chain couples TRBV14 to TRBJ1-1; D not resolved. The V gene's germline CDR1 is SGHDN and CDR2 FVKESK. CDR3 length equals 15 residues. V dropped 0 bases and J dropped 0 bases, with 8 bases sitting between them.

This chain joins TRBV19 and TRBJ1-1; D might be TRBD1 (5 bases). Germline V CDR1 and CDR2: LNHDA, SQIVND (reference sequence). CDR3 size: 13 residues. The germline V and J ends were trimmed by 3 bases and 3 bases, with 8 bases remaining between them. CDR3 nucleotide sequence: TGTGCCAGTAGTATTCAGGGCGACACTGAAGCTTTCTTT. Translating gives CASSIQGDTEAFF.

A remark on this clone: One end of the junction fails to match germline, which may point to a read error. This sequence joins TRBV10-1 and TRBJ2-4, with 8 bases identical to TRBD2. The CDR3 consists of 17 residues. Germline V lookup: CDR1 WNHNN, CDR2 SYGVQD (reference sequence). For the CDR3, the DNA is TGCGCCAGCAGTGAGTCGGGCGGGGGGCCGGCCAAAAACAGTCAGTACTTC. This codes for CASSESGGGPAKNSQYF.

The CDR3 coding sequence is TGTGCCAGCTCACCACTGCGACAGGGACAGACACCTAACTATGGCTACACCTTC. It translates to CASSPLRQGQTPNYGYTF. The V and J genes are TRBV18 and TRBJ1-2; 7 nucleotides align to TRBD1. Looked up from germline, CDR1 is KGHSH and CDR2 is LQKENI. The junction had 11 bases not matched to a gene; V was cut back by 1 base and J by 0 bases. This CDR3 spans 18 amino acids.

The table lists this clone with a count of one. This sequence joins TRBV4-1 and TRBJ2-6; TRBD2 might be the D (5 bases). Germline V lookup: CDR1 MGHRA, CDR2 YSYEKL. V was cut by 1 base and J by 13 bases, with 11 bases left in between. This CDR3 has 13 residues. The CDR3 sequence is CASSQGRGMVLTF. CDR3 nucleotide sequence: TGCGCCAGCAGCCAAGGGAGAGGGATGGTCCTGACTTTC.

The V gene is TRBV29-1, the J gene TRBJ2-2; no clear D gene. The CDR3 has 14 residues. Germline lookup yields CDR1 SQVTM and CDR2 ANQGSEA. Trimming left V 7 bases short and J 2 bases short, with 14 bases between. This chain's CDR3 is CSAWPQFNTGELFF. Here the CDR3 DNA reads TGCAGCGCCTGGCCACAGTTTAACACCGGGGAGCTGTTTTTT.

This chain uses TRBV10-2 with TRBJ1-1; D gene ambiguous. Germline lookup yields CDR1 WSHSY and CDR2 SAAADI. V gave up 3 bases and J gave up 12 bases, with 17 bases separating them. The CDR3 loop spans 13 amino acids. The CDR3 DNA sequence: TGCGCCAGCAGTGAAGGGCTACGGCGGGGATCTTTCTTT. This translates into CASSEGLRRGSFF.

This clone showed up just a few times. This same CDR3 is encoded by further DNA sequences in the sample. V is TRBV27 and J is TRBJ1-5; D gene ambiguous. This CDR3 has 14 amino acids. Germline CDR1 and CDR2: MNHEY and SMNVEV (reference sequence). V lost 3 bases to trimming and J lost 1 base, with 7 bases between them. For the CDR3, the DNA is TGTGCCAGCAGTTTGGGAGGGAGCAATCAGCCCCAGCATTTT. Amino acids: CASSLGGSNQPQHF.

The genes are TRBV30 and TRBJ1-6, with TRBD1 identical over 8 bases. CDR3 length: 16 amino acids. V lost 2 bases, J lost 4 bases, and 7 bases stayed unmatched. Per the germline V gene, CDR1 is GTSNPN and CDR2 is SVGIG (reference sequence). The CDR3 is CAWSYGTGGYNSPLHF. The CDR3 nucleotides read TGTGCCTGGAGTTACGGAACAGGGGGTTATAATTCACCCCTCCACTTT.

The chain is built from TRBV5-1 and TRBJ1-2; 8 nucleotides match TRBD1. Trimming removed 2 bases from V and 6 bases from J; junction bases left unmatched: 6. The CDR3 sequence is 14 residues long. Per germline, CDR1 SGHRS and CDR2 YFSETQ. The CDR3 sequence is CASSLQGEQDGYTF. The CDR3 DNA follows: TGCGCCAGCAGCTTACAGGGGGAACAGGATGGCTACACCTTC.

The chain employs TRBV2 and TRBJ2-3, with 7 bases lining up with TRBD1. This CDR3 contains 14 residues. Germline CDR1 reads SNHLY; CDR2 reads FYNNEI. The V segment lost 11 bases and the J segment 5 bases; nucleotides outside the gene matches: 13. CDR3 nucleotides: TGTGCCTCTGAGGTCTACAGGGGTAAAGATACGCAGTATTTT. Translated: CASEVYRGKDTQYF.

The chain employs TRBV15 and TRBJ2-4, with no clear D. There are 13 residues in the CDR3. Between the trimmed V and J ends, which lost 0 bases and 4 bases, there was a span of 4 bases. From germline, CDR1 is LNHNV and CDR2 YYDKDF (reference sequence). Written as DNA, the CDR3 is TGTGCCACCAGCAGAGATATAAAAAACATTCAGTACTTC. Its translation: CATSRDIKNIQYF.

The gene calls are TRBV5-5 and TRBJ2-7; TRBD1 agrees at 7 bases. With 2 bases clipped from V and 7 bases from J, the junction kept 3 bases outside the gene matches. The length of the CDR3 is 12 residues. The V gene's germline CDR1 is SGHKS and CDR2 YYEKEE (reference sequence). The CDR3 protein is CASSFHRGEQYF. For the CDR3, the DNA is TGTGCCAGCAGCTTCCACAGGGGAGAGCAGTACTTC.

The chain has TRBV29-1 and TRBJ2-7; a weak D match, TRBD1 (7 bases). This CDR3 has 13 amino acids. Germline CDR1 is SQVTM and CDR2 is ANQGSEA. Trimming removed 5 bases from V and 6 bases from J, with 17 bases in between. The CDR3 DNA is TGCAGCGTTCGGAGGGGGCGCATGGCCGAGCAGTACTTC. Its protein is CSVRRGRMAEQYF.

The genes are TRBV15 and TRBJ1-1; TRBD1 is a possible D gene (5 bases). V lost 2 bases to trimming and J lost 5 bases, with 15 bases between them. Germline V gene sequence: CDR1 LNHNV, CDR2 YYDKDF (reference sequence). The CDR3 sequence is 15 residues long. The CDR3 protein is CATSRRMDILTEAFF. CDR3 nucleotides: TGTGCCACCAGCAGACGAATGGACATCCTGACTGAAGCTTTCTTT.

The genes are TRBV30 and TRBJ1-1, with D hard to call. The germline V gene has CDR1 GTSNPN and CDR2 SVGIG (reference sequence). Trimming pared 3 bases from V and 1 base from J, leaving 6 bases between. This CDR3 has 12 residues. Here the CDR3 reads CAWRRGNTEAFF. CDR3 coding DNA: TGTGCCTGGAGGCGCGGGAACACTGAAGCTTTCTTT.

V is TRBV27 and J is TRBJ1-3, with 8 positions matching TRBD1. V gave up 1 base and J gave up 0 bases; unmatched junction bases: 8. This CDR3 comprises 18 residues. Germline V CDR1 and CDR2: MNHEY, SMNVEV (reference sequence). CDR3 sequence reads: CASSLFTGQAISGNTIYF. For the CDR3, the DNA is TGTGCCAGCAGTTTATTTACGGGACAGGCGATCTCTGGAAACACCATATATTTT.

J is TRBJ1-5 and V is TRBV11-2; D not certain. V was clipped by 5 bases and J by 7 bases, with 12 bases between them. Germline V gene lookup returns CDR1 SGHAT and CDR2 FQNNGV. CDR3 length: 13 residues. The CDR3 loop reads CASSASPRQPQHF. DNA for the CDR3: TGTGCCAGCAGCGCTAGCCCCAGGCAGCCCCAGCATTTT.

The rearrangement joins TRBV21-1 to TRBJ1-2; TRBD1, the D gene given by the table, was not confirmed from the DNA. TRBV21-1 is annotated as a pseudogene. This CDR3 region has 15 residues. Written as DNA, the CDR3 is TGTGCCAGCAGCCCTCGGACAGGGCTTCGCTATGGCTACACCTTC. Translating it yields CASSPRTGLRYGYTF.

This chain connects TRBV19 to TRBJ1-2; D perhaps matches TRBD1 (6 bases). V lost 3 bases to trimming and J lost 4 bases, with 12 bases between them. The germline V gene encodes CDR1 LNHDA and CDR2 SQIVND (reference sequence). The CDR3 loop spans 14 amino acids. Written as DNA, the CDR3 is TGTGCCAGTAGTATCCCAGGGGTAGTCTATGGCTACACCTTC. The encoded protein is CASSIPGVVYGYTF. Using reference TRBV19 and TRBJ1-2 for the parts outside the CDR3, the full variable domain is DGGITQSPKYLFRKEGQNVTLSCEQNLNHDAMYWYRQDPGQGLRLIYYSQIVNDFQKGDIAEGYSVSREKKESFPLTVTSAQKNPTAFYLCASSIPGVVYGYTFGSGTRLTVV.

Comments on this clone: The junction shows a germline mismatch at one end, possibly a read error. V gene TRBV6-6 combines with J gene TRBJ1-2, with TRBD1 matching 7 bases. Germline CDR1 is MNHNY and CDR2 is SVGAGI (reference sequence). CDR3 length equals 14 residues. The CDR3: CASSDSDRDYGYTF. The CDR3 nucleotides read TGTGCCAGCAGTGACTCCGACAGGGACTATGGCTACACCTTC.